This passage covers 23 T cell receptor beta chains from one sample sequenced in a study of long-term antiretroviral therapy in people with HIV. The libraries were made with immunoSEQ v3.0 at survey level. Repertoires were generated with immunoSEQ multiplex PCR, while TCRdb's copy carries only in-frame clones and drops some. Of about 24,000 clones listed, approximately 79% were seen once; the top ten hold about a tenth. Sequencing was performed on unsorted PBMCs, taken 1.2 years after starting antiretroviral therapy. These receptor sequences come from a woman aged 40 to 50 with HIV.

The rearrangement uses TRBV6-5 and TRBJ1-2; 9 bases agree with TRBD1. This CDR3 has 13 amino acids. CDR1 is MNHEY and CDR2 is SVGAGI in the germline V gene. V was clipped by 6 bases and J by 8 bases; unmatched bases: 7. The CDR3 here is CASSPQGTGGYTF. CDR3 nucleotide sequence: TGTGCCAGCAGCCCACAGGGGACAGGGGGCTACACCTTC.

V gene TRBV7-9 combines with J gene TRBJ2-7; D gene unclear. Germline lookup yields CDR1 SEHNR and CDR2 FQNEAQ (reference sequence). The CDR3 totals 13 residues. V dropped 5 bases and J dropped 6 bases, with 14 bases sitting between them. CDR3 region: CASSLTPSPEQYF. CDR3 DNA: TGTGCCAGCAGCCTAACCCCCAGCCCCGAGCAGTACTTC.

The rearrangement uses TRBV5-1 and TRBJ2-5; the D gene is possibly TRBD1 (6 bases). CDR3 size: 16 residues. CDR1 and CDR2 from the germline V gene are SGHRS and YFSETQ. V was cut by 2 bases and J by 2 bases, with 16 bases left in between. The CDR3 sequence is CASSFFGLGAQETQYF. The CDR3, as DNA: TGCGCCAGCAGCTTTTTTGGCTTGGGGGCACAAGAGACCCAGTACTTC.

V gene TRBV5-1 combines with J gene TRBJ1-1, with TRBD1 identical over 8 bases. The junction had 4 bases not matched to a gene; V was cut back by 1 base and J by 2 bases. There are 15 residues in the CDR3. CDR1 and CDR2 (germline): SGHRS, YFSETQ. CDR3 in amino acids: CASSLIGTGNTEAFF. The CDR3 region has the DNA TGCGCCAGCAGCTTGATTGGGACAGGCAACACTGAAGCTTTCTTT. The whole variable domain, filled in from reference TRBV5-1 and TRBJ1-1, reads KAGVTQTPRYLIKTRGQQVTLSCSPISGHRSVSWYQQTPGQGLQFLFEYFSETQRNKGNFPGRFSGRQFSNSRSEMNVSTLELGDSALYLCASSLIGTGNTEAFFGQGTRLTVV.

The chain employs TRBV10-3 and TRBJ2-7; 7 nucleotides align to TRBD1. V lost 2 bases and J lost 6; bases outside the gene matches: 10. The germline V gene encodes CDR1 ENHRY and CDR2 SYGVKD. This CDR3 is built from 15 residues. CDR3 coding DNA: TGTGCCATCAGTGAGATCCTTGGACAGGCTCTCGAGCAGTACTTC. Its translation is CAISEILGQALEQYF.

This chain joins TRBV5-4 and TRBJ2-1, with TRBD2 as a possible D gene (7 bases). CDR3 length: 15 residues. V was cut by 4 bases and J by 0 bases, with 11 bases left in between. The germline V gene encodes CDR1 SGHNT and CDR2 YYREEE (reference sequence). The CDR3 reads CASSPRGASYNEQFF. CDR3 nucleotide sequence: TGTGCCAGCAGCCCCCGGGGGGCCTCCTACAATGAGCAGTTCTTC.

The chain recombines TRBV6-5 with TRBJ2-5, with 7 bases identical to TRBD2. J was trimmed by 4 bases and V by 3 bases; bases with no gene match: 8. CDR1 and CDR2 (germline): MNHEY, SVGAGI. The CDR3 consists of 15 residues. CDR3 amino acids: CASSYSQGGRETQYF. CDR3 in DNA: TGTGCCAGCAGTTATTCGCAGGGAGGGCGAGAGACCCAGTACTTC.

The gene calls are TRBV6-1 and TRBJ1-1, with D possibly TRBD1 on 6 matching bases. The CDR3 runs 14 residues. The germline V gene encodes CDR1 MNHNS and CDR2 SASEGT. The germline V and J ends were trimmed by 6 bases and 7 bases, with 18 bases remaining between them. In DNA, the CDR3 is TGTGCCAGCAGGTCTGGTCGGACAGTCCATGAAGCTTTCTTT. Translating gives CASRSGRTVHEAFF.

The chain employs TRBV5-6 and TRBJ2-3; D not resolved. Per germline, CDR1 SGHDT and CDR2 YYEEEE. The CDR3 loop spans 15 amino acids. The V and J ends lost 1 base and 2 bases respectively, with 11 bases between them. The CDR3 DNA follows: TGTGCCAGCAGCTTGCGACGTGGAGACACAGATACGCAGTATTTT. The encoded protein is CASSLRRGDTDTQYF.

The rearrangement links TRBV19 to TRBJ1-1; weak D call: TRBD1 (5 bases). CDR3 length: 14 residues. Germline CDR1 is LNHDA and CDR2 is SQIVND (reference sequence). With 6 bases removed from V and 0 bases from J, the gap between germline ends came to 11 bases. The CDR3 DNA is TGTGCCAGTAGCCCCGGACAACTGAACACTGAAGCTTTCTTT. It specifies CASSPGQLNTEAFF.

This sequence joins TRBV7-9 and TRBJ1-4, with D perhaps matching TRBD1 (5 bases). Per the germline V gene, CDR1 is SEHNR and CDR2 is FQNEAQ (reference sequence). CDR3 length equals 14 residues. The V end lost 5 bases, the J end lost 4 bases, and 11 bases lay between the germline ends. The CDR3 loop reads CASSPRENNEKLFF. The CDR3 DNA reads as TGTGCCAGCAGCCCCAGGGAGAATAATGAAAAACTGTTTTTT.

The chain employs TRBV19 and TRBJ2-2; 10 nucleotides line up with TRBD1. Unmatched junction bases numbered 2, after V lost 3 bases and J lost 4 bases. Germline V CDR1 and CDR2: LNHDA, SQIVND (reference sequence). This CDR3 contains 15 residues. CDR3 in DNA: TGTGCCAGTAGTATCCGGACAGGGGGCACCGGGGAGCTGTTTTTT. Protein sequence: CASSIRTGGTGELFF.

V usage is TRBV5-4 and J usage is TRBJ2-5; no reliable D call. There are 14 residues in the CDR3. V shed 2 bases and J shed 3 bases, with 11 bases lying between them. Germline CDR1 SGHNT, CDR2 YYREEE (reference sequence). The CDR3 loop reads CASSFKDGKETQYF. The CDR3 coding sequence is TGTGCCAGCAGCTTCAAGGACGGTAAAGAGACCCAGTACTTC.

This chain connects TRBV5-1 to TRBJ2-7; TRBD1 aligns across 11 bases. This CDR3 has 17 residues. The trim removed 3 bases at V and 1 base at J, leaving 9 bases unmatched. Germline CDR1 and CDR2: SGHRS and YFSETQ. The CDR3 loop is CASSSTRGQGDSYEQYF. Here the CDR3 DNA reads TGCGCCAGCAGCTCGACCCGGGGACAGGGGGATTCCTACGAGCAGTACTTC.

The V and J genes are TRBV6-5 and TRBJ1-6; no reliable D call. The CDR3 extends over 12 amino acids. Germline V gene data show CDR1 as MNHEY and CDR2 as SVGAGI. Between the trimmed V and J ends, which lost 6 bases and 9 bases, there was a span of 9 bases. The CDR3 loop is CASSPRASPLHF. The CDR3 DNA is TGTGCCAGCAGCCCCCGGGCTTCACCCCTCCACTTT.

The CDR3 DNA reads as TGTGCCAGCAGTCAGAATATCTTTGACAGCCTCCAAGAGACCCAGTACTTC. As protein: CASSQNIFDSLQETQYF. The V call is TRBV11-2, the J call TRBJ2-5; D is perhaps TRBD1 (5 bases). The CDR3 sequence is 17 residues long. Trimming took off 6 bases at V and 1 base at J, with 21 bases between the two ends. Germline loops: CDR1 SGHAT, CDR2 FQNNGV.

The CDR3 protein is CASASGGGNNQPQHF. CDR3 bases: TGTGCCAGCGCTAGCGGAGGGGGAAACAATCAGCCCCAGCATTTT. The chain uses TRBV28 and TRBJ1-5, with D possibly being TRBD1 (6 bases). Per the germline V gene, CDR1 is MDHEN and CDR2 is SYDVKM. Between the trimmed V and J ends, which lost 8 bases and 3 bases, there was a span of 17 bases. The CDR3 loop spans 15 amino acids.

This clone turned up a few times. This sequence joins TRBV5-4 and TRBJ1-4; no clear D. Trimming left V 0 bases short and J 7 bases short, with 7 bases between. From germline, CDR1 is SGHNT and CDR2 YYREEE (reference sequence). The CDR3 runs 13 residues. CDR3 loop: CASSLVLGEKLFF. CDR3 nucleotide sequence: TGTGCCAGCAGCTTGGTCCTGGGTGAAAAACTGTTTTTT.

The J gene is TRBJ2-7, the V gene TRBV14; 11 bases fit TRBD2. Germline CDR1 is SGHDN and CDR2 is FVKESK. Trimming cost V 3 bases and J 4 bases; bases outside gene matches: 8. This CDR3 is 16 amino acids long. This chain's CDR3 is CASSQPGTSGLYEQYF. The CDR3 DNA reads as TGTGCCAGCAGCCAGCCCGGGACTAGCGGCCTATACGAGCAGTACTTC.

The CDR3 spells CASSVQLAGAPGELFF. CDR3 sequence (DNA): TGTGCCAGCAGCGTACAACTAGCGGGGGCCCCCGGGGAGCTGTTTTTT. V is TRBV9 and J is TRBJ2-2; 11 nucleotides line up with TRBD2. The CDR3 is 16 amino acids. V was pared by 1 base and J by 6 bases, with 5 bases of the junction left unmatched. CDR1 and CDR2 from the germline V gene are SGDLS and YYNGEE.

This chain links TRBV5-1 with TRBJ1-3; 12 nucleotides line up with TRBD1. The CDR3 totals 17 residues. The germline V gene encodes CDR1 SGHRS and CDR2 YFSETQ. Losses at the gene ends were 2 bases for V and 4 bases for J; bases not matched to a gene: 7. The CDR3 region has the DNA TGCGCCAGCAGCTTATGGGGACAGGGGGCGTCCGGAAACACCATATATTTT. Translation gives CASSLWGQGASGNTIYF.

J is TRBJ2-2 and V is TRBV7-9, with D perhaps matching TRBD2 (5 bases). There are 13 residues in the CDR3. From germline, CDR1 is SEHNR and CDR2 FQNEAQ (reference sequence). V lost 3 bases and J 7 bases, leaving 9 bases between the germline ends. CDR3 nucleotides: TGTGCCAGCAGCTTCGGGGTTGGCGGGGAGCTGTTTTTT. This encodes CASSFGVGGELFF.

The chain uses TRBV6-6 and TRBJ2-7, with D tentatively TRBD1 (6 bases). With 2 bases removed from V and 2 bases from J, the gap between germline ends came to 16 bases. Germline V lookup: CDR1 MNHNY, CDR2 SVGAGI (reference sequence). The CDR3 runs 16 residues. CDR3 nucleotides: TGTGCCAGCAGTTACGGTTTTTCAGGGGTCCCCTACGAGCAGTACTTC. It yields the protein CASSYGFSGVPYEQYF.